This T cell receptor (beta chain) is from a study of identifying expanded T cells in peripheral blood. Broader study findings: Technical replicates showed 0.9 to 1.5 changed clones; two weeks around 15; four weeks 19.

CDR1 and CDR2 from the germline V gene are SNHLY and FYNNEI. The CDR3 is made up of 14 amino acids. Trimming took off 6 bases at V and 4 bases at J, with 10 bases between the two ends. Measured with immunoSEQ multiplex PCR; TCRdb has only the in-frame clones, and not every one. The sample lists approximately 110,000 clones, 85% to 90% occurring once. In the case of this clone: What it recognizes is unknown.

No infections or other immune events were documented during collection. The sequenced sample consisted of blood. The chain couples TRBV2 to TRBJ2-6, with D unresolved. The source of this sequence is a person between 18 and 69 years old in good health. The CDR3, as DNA: TGTGCCAGCAGCCCTACCCTAGGGGCCAACGTCCTGACTTTC. Its translation is CASSPTLGANVLTF.